A single T cell receptor beta chain is shown here with its context. Its antigen is currently unknown. This CDR3 is 14 amino acids long. Germline V gives CDR1 SGDLS, CDR2 YYNGEE. V was pared by 4 bases and J by 4 bases, with 4 bases of the junction left unmatched. The sample belongs to a study of early stage breast cancer tumors. Turning to the study itself: Of around 15 invasive breast tumors, about a dozen were hormone receptor-positive, HER2-negative. The study, taken as a whole, reports: Tumor and normal breast were distinguished via blood comparison in most of the 16 patients.

Using immunoSEQ multiplex PCR, the repertoire was profiled, and TCRdb retains in-frame clones only, with some absent. The sample gives roughly 8,400 clones, about 80% of which show up once; about 8% is in the top ten. Sequencing used normal breast tissue next to the tumor. The source is a person in their 60s with breast cancer. The J gene is TRBJ1-1, the V gene TRBV9; TRBD1 aligns across 10 bases. The CDR3 region has the DNA TGTGCCAGCAGCCCTAGGACAGGGGGCACTGAAGCTTTCTTT. This sequence encodes CASSPRTGGTEAFF.